Listed below are T cell receptor beta chains from one sample, sequenced in a study of cytomegalovirus exposure and HLA in healthy donors. TCRdb's table, derived via immunoSEQ multiplex PCR, lists solely in-frame clones and lacks some. In the table there are 130,000 to 150,000 clones, about three quarters of which are singletons. Material: PBMCs. All receptors derive from a man aged 40-49 years in good health and CMV-seropositive. Each CDR3 is given with its conserved first and last residue. A D gene is named only where the DNA matches it firmly. Only some rows state a clone size, as once, few, many or a class for expanded clones.

V	size	D	J	DNA	CDR3
TRBV4-2	-	TRBD2	TRBJ2-5	TGTGCCAGCAGCCGGACTAGCGGGACCCACTCAAGGGAGACCCAGTACTTC	CASSRTSGTHSRETQYF
TRBV5-4	-	-	TRBJ2-3	TGTGCCAGCAGCTTGGAACAGGGTTCAGATACGCAGTATTTT	CASSLEQGSDTQYF
TRBV2	-	-	TRBJ2-2	TGTGCCAGCAGTGAACAAGGACAGATGAACACCGGGGAGCTGTTTTTT	CASSEQGQMNTGELFF
TRBV5-1	-	-	TRBJ2-1	TGCGCCAGCAGCTTGACGGTTATATTGAATGAGCAGTTCTTC	CASSLTVILNEQFF
TRBV7-3	-	TRBD1	TRBJ2-7	TGTGCCAGCAGCCTCGGACAGGGTGTTTACGAGCAGTACTTC	CASSLGQGVYEQYF
TRBV5-1	-	TRBD2	TRBJ2-5	TGCGCCAGCAGCAAACTAGCGGGAGGAAAAGAGACCCAGTACTTC	CASSKLAGGKETQYF
TRBV28	-	TRBD2	TRBJ2-1	TGTGCCAGCAGTCCCATATCTCGTAGCGGGAGCTCCTACAATGAGCAGTTCTTC	CASSPISRSGSSYNEQFF
TRBV7-2	-	TRBD2	TRBJ2-7	TGTGCCAGCAGCTTACGGGAGGGTTCCTACGAGCAGTACTTC	CASSLREGSYEQYF
TRBV19	-	TRBD2	TRBJ2-2	TGTGCCAGTAGTATTCGACTAGCGGGAGGGATAAGTGGGGAGCTGTTTTTT	CASSIRLAGGISGELFF
TRBV5-6	few	TRBD1	TRBJ1-2	TGTGCCAGCAGCTTGTGGGGACAGGGCTATGGCTACACCTTC	CASSLWGQGYGYTF
TRBV27	-	TRBD1	TRBJ1-2	TGTGCCAGCAGTGCGGGACAGGGTGGCTATGGCTACACCTTC	CASSAGQGGYGYTF
TRBV7-9	once	-	TRBJ1-1	TGTGCCAGCAGCTTCGGAGGGGTCGGCACTGAAGCTTTCTTT	CASSFGGVGTEAFF
TRBV5-1	-	TRBD2	TRBJ2-7	TGCGCCAGCAGCGGCTCCCAGGCGGGGGGATCTTACGAACAGTACTTC	CASSGSQAGGSYEQYF
TRBV27	-	TRBD2	TRBJ2-7	TGTGCCACCAGGGGGCTAGCGGGGGGCGAGCAGTACTTC	CATRGLAGGEQYF
TRBV6-4	-	TRBD2	TRBJ2-2	TGTGCCAGCAGTGATGACGCGGGAGGGAGGCACACCGGGGAGCTGTTTTTT	CASSDDAGGRHTGELFF
TRBV18	-	TRBD2	TRBJ2-5	TGTGCCAGCTCACAAAGCTGGACTAGTTTGGAGCAGTACTTC	CASSQSWTSLEQYF
TRBV7-9	-	-	TRBJ1-1	TGTGCCAGCAGCTTAGAGACAGCGAACACTGAAGCTTTCTTT	CASSLETANTEAFF
TRBV6-5	few	TRBD2	TRBJ2-1	TGTGCCAGCAGAAAAGCGGGAGCGCGGAATGAGCAGTTCTTC	CASRKAGARNEQFF
TRBV29-1	-	TRBD1	TRBJ1-5	TGCAGCGTAGCCACAGGGGGGAGCAATCAGCCCCAGCATTTT	CSVATGGSNQPQHF
TRBV2	-	-	TRBJ2-5	TGTGCCAGCAGTGAATTTGGGATTCAGACGGGAGAGCAGTACTTC	CASSEFGIQTGEQYF
TRBV30	-	-	TRBJ1-1	TGTGCCTGGGACTTGGCGGGGGGCACTGAAGCTTTCTTT	CAWDLAGGTEAFF
TRBV29-1	once	-	TRBJ1-1	TGCAGCGTCACTCAGGGAAATAGTAACACTGAAGCTTTCTTT	CSVTQGNSNTEAFF
TRBV27	-	-	TRBJ1-1	TGTGCCAGCAGTCCGAACCACAGGGCACAAGCTTTCTTT	CASSPNHRAQAFF
TRBV5-1	-	-	TRBJ1-3	TGCGCCAGCAGCATTAAGGGGACGGGGGACTCTGGAAACACCATATATTTT	CASSIKGTGDSGNTIYF
TRBV19	-	TRBD1	TRBJ1-2	TGTGCCAGTAGCGAACAGGGGAACTATGGCTACACCTTC	CASSEQGNYGYTF